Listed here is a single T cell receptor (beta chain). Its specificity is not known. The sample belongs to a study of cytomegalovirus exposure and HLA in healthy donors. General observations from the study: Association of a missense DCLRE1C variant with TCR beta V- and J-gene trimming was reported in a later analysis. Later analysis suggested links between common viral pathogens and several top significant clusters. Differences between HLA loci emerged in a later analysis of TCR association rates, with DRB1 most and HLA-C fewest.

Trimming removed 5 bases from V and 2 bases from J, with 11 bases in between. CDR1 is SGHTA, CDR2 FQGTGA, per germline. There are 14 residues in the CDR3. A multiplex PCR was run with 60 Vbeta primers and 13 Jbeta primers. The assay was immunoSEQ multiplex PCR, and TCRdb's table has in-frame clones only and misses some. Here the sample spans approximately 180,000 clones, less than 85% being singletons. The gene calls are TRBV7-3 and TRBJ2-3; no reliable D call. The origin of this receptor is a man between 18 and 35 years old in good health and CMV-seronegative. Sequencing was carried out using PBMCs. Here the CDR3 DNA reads TGTGCCAGCAGCCCCAATAGTCTCACAGATACGCAGTATTTT. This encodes CASSPNSLTDTQYF.